These 5 T cell receptor beta chains were all obtained from the same sample, sequenced in a study of cytomegalovirus exposure and HLA in healthy donors. 13 Jbeta primers and 60 Vbeta primers were used for the PCR. Libraries were prepared by immunoSEQ multiplex PCR; TCRdb keeps only in-frame clonotypes and omits some of them. The table has fewer than 110,000 clones, less than 85% seen once. Sequenced input: PBMCs. All receptors derive from a woman between 35 and 50 years old in good health and CMV-seropositive.

The chain couples TRBV7-3 to TRBJ2-6; no clear D gene. CDR1 and CDR2 from the germline V gene are SGHTA and FQGTGA. V was shortened by 5 bases and J by 5 bases, with 13 bases between the two germline ends. CDR3 size: 15 residues. Here the CDR3 DNA reads TGTGCCAGCAGCCCAGGTGTACGAAGGGCCAACGTCCTGACTTTC. Translated, it gives CASSPGVRRANVLTF. Full variable domain (outside the CDR3, taken from reference TRBV7-3 and TRBJ2-6): GAGVSQTPSNKVTEKGKYVELRCDPISGHTALYWYRQSLGQGPEFLIYFQGTGAADDSGLPNDRFFAVRPEGSVSTLKIQRTERGDSAVYLCASSPGVRRANVLTFGAGSRLTVL.

Only a few counts were recorded for this clone. The CDR3 protein is CASSKSPDGPDRIYGYTF. DNA of the CDR3: TGTGCCAGCAGCAAAAGCCCTGACGGCCCTGACAGGATCTATGGCTACACCTTC. The chain is built from TRBV21-1 and TRBJ1-2; TRBD1 reflects the table's D call only, with no check against the DNA. TRBV21-1 counts as a pseudogene. The CDR3 consists of 18 residues.

The rearrangement joins TRBV10-3 to TRBJ2-6, with 7 bases lining up with TRBD1. Unmatched junction bases numbered 1, after V lost 0 bases and J lost 2 bases. The CDR3 is 16 residues long. Looked up from germline, CDR1 is ENHRY and CDR2 is SYGVKD. The CDR3 spells CAISESGGAGANVLTF. The CDR3 nucleotides read TGTGCCATCAGTGAGTCAGGGGGCGCTGGGGCCAACGTCCTGACTTTC.

The chain links TRBV2 to TRBJ1-4; D may be TRBD1 (5 bases). Germline assignment: CDR1 SNHLY and CDR2 FYNNEI. Trimming pared 6 bases from V and 5 bases from J, leaving 13 bases between. The CDR3 is 14 amino acids. CDR3: CASRTGVNNEKLFF. The DNA for the CDR3 is TGTGCCAGCAGGACGGGGGTCAACAATGAAAAACTGTTTTTT. Full variable domain (missing parts from reference TRBV2 and TRBJ1-4): EPEVTQTPSHQVTQMGQEVILRCVPISNHLYFYWYRQILGQKVEFLVSFYNNEISEKSEIFDDQFSVERPDGSNFTLKIRSTKLEDSAMYFCASRTGVNNEKLFFGSGTQLSVL.

The chain is built from TRBV6-6 and TRBJ1-1, with a possible D match to TRBD1 (5 bases). The V gene lost 8 bases and the J gene lost 4 bases, with 8 bases spanning the gap. The CDR3 totals 11 residues. The germline CDR1 and CDR2 sequences are MNHNY and SVGAGI (reference sequence). The CDR3 coding sequence is TGTGCCAGCGGACAAGTCACTGAAGCTTTCTTT. It codes for CASGQVTEAFF.